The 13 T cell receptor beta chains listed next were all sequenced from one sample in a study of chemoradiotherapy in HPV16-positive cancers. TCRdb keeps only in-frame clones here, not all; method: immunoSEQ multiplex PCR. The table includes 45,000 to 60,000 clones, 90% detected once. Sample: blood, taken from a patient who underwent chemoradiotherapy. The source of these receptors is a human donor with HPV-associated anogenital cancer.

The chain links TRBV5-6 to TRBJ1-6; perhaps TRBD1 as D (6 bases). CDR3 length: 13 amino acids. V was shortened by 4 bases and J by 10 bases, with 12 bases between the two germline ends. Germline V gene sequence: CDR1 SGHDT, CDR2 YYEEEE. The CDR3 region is CASSRSGGSPLHF. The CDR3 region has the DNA TGTGCCAGCAGCAGGAGTGGGGGCTCACCCCTCCACTTT.

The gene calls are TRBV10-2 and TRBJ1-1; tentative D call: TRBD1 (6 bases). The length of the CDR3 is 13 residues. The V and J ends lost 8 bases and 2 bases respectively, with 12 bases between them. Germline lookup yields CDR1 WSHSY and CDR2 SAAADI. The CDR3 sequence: CASSGGLNTEAFF. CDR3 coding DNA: TGCGCCAGCTCTGGGGGGCTCAACACTGAAGCTTTCTTT.

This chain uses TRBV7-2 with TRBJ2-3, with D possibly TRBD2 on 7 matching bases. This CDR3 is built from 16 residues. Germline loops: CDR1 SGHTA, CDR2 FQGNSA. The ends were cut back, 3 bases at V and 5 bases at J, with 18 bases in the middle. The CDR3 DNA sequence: TGTGCCAGCAGCTTTCGTTCCGGGGGGCGAGGAGATACGCAGTATTTT. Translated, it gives CASSFRSGGRGDTQYF.

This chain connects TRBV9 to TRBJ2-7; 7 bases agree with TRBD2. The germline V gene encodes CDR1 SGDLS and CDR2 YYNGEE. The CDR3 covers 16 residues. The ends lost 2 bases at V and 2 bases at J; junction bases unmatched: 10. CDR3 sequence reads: CASSVGGSGSPYEQYF. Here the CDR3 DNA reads TGTGCCAGCAGCGTGGGGGGGTCAGGGTCCCCCTACGAGCAGTACTTC.

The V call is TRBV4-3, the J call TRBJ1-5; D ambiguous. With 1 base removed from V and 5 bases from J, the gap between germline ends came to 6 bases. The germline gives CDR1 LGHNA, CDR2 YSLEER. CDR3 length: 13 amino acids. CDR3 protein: CASSQGIYQPQHF. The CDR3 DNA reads TGCGCCAGCAGCCAAGGAATTTATCAGCCCCAGCATTTT.

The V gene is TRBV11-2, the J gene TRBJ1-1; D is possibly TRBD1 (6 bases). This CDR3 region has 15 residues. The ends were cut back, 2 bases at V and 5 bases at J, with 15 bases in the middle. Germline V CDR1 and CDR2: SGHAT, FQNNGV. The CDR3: CASSLWEQGRTEAFF. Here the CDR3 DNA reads TGTGCCAGCAGCTTATGGGAGCAGGGGCGGACTGAAGCTTTCTTT.

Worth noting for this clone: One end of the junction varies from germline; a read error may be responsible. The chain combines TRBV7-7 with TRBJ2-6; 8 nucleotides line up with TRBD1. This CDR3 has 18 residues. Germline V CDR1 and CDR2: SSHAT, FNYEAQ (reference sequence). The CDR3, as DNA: TGTGCTAGCAGCCCATTTGGGACAGGCCTCTCTGGGGCCAACGTCCTGACTTTC. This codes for CASSPFGTGLSGANVLTF. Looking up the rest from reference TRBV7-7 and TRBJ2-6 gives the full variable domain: GAGVSQSPRYKVTKRGQDVTLRCDPISSHATLYWYQQALGQGPEFLTYFNYEAQPDKSGLPSDRFSAERPEGSISTLTIQRTEQRDSAMYRCASSPFGTGLSGANVLTFGAGSRLTVL.

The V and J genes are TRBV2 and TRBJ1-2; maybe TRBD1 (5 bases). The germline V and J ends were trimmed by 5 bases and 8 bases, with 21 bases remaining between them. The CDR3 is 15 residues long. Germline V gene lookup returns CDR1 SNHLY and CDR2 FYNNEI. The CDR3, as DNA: TGTGCCAGCAGTACTTTAACCGGGGCTACCACCGGCTACACCTTC. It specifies CASSTLTGATTGYTF.

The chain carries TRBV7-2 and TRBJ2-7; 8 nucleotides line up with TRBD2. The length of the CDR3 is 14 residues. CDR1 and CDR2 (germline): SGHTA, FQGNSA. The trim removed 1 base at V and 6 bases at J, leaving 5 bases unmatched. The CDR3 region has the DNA TGTGCCAGCAGCTTAGGCCTAGCGGGCGGCGAGCAGTACTTC. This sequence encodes CASSLGLAGGEQYF.

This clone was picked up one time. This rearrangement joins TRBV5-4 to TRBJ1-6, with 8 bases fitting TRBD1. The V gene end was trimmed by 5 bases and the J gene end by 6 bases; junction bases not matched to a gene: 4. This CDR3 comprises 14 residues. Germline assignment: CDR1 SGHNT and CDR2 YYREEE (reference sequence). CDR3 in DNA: TGTGCCAGCAGTTCGGGGACAGGTAATTCACCCCTCCACTTT. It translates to CASSSGTGNSPLHF.

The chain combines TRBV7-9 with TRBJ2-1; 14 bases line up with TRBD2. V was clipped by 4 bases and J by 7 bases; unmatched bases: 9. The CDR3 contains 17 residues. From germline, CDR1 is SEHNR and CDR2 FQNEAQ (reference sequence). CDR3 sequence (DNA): TGTGCCAGCAGCTGGGACCTCGGGACTAGCGGGAGTAATGAGCAGTTCTTC. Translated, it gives CASSWDLGTSGSNEQFF.

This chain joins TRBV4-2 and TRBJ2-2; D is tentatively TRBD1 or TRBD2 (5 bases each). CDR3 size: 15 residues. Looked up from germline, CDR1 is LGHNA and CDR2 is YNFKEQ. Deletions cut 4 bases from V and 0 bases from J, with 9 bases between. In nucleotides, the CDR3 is TGTGCCAGCAGCCCCGGGGCCACGAACACCGGGGAGCTGTTTTTT. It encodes CASSPGATNTGELFF.

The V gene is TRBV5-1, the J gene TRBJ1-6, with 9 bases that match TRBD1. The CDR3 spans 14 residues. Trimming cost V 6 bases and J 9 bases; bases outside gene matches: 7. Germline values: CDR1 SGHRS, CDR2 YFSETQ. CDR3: CASNGGQGSSPLHF. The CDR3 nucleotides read TGCGCCAGCAACGGGGGACAGGGCAGTTCACCCCTCCACTTT.